Shown below are 17 T cell receptor beta chains from a single sample sequenced in a study of T cell changes during pregnancy in multiple sclerosis. TCRdb keeps only in-frame clones here, not all; method: immunoSEQ multiplex PCR. The sample shows about 58,000 clones, roughly 93% of them seen only once. Sequencing used CD8+ T cells from peripheral blood mononuclear cells, obtained in the second trimester of pregnancy. These receptors all stem from a female donor with multiple sclerosis, enrolled in a pregnancy study.

The chain joins TRBV7-9 to TRBJ2-7; D possibly corresponds to TRBD2 (5 bases). V shed 10 bases and J shed 7 bases, with 14 bases lying between them. The CDR3 loop spans 11 amino acids. The germline V gene encodes CDR1 SEHNR and CDR2 FQNEAQ (reference sequence). CDR3 sequence reads: CAILAFGEQYF. The CDR3, as DNA: TGTGCCATTTTAGCGTTCGGGGAGCAGTACTTC.

The chain couples TRBV19 to TRBJ2-2, with TRBD1 as a possible D gene (6 bases). The CDR3 sequence is 15 residues long. The ends were cut back, 3 bases at V and 2 bases at J, with 10 bases in the middle. Per germline, CDR1 LNHDA and CDR2 SQIVND (reference sequence). CDR3 DNA: TGTGCCAGTAGTATCCAGGGGACAAACACCGGGGAGCTGTTTTTT. Residues: CASSIQGTNTGELFF.

The V gene is TRBV27, the J gene TRBJ2-7; D remains ambiguous. The germline V gene encodes CDR1 MNHEY and CDR2 SMNVEV (reference sequence). V was trimmed by 3 bases and J by 7 bases, leaving 4 bases between them. The CDR3 totals 10 residues. CDR3 amino acids: CASSFREQYF. CDR3 sequence (DNA): TGTGCCAGCAGTTTCAGAGAGCAGTACTTC.

The CDR3 bases are TGTGCCGACTCATCGGGGGACACTGAAGCTTTCTTT. This sequence encodes CADSSGDTEAFF. The chain couples TRBV7-9 to TRBJ1-1, with TRBD1 as a possible D gene (5 bases). V was trimmed by 11 bases and J by 3 bases, leaving 13 bases between them. Germline values: CDR1 SEHNR, CDR2 FQNEAQ (reference sequence). The CDR3 totals 12 residues. The whole variable domain, remainder taken from reference TRBV7-9 and TRBJ1-1, is DTGVSQNPRHKITKRGQNVTFRCDPISEHNRLYWYRQTLGQGPEFLTYFQNEAQLEKSRLLSDRFSAERPKGSFSTLEIQRTEQGDSAMYLCADSSGDTEAFFGQGTRLTVV.

This clone was found once. The rearrangement uses TRBV4-3 and TRBJ1-1, with D unresolved. The CDR3 has 15 amino acids. Germline lookup yields CDR1 LGHNA and CDR2 YSLEER. Trimming removed 0 bases from V and 5 bases from J, with 13 bases in between. The CDR3 reads CASSQDPGVRTEAFF. DNA for the CDR3: TGCGCCAGCAGCCAAGATCCCGGGGTCAGAACTGAAGCTTTCTTT.

This chain uses TRBV7-9 with TRBJ2-3; D not certain. The CDR3 extends over 15 amino acids. Germline CDR1 SEHNR, CDR2 FQNEAQ (reference sequence). V lost 2 bases, J lost 0 bases, and 9 bases lay in between. The CDR3 sequence is CASSLLESSTDTQYF. In nucleotides, the CDR3 is TGTGCCAGCAGCTTATTGGAGTCTAGCACAGATACGCAGTATTTT.

The genes are TRBV27 and TRBJ1-1, with 8 bases fitting TRBD1. The junction had 6 bases not matched to a gene; V was cut back by 5 bases and J by 1 base. Germline V CDR1 and CDR2: MNHEY, SMNVEV (reference sequence). The CDR3 has 15 residues. For the CDR3, the DNA is TGTGCCAGCAGTCAAACGACAGGGGAGAACACTGAAGCTTTCTTT. It specifies CASSQTTGENTEAFF.

This chain uses TRBV12-5 with TRBJ2-7; D perhaps matches TRBD1 (5 bases). Germline V gene lookup returns CDR1 LGHNT and CDR2 FRNRAP. V lost 1 base to trimming and J lost 4 bases, with 14 bases between them. This CDR3 contains 15 residues. The CDR3 bases are TGTGCTAGTGGTTTGGGGCAGGGAAGTAAGTACGAGCAGTACTTC. Its translation: CASGLGQGSKYEQYF.

The rearrangement links TRBV6-4 to TRBJ1-3, with 7 bases aligning to TRBD1. CDR3 length equals 14 residues. Germline loops: CDR1 MRHNA, CDR2 SNTAGT. Trimming cost V 6 bases and J 2 bases; bases outside gene matches: 4. The CDR3 is CASSTGEAGNTIYF. For the CDR3, the DNA is TGTGCCAGCAGCACAGGGGAAGCTGGAAACACCATATATTTT.

The chain recombines TRBV2 with TRBJ2-5; 7 bases match TRBD1. The germline CDR1 and CDR2 sequences are SNHLY and FYNNEI. Trimming removed 6 bases from V and 5 bases from J; junction bases left unmatched: 3. This CDR3 has 12 residues. CDR3 sequence: CASRTGLETQYF. CDR3 nucleotides: TGTGCCAGCAGGACAGGGTTGGAGACCCAGTACTTC. Together with reference TRBV2 and TRBJ2-5, the CDR3 gives the full variable domain: EPEVTQTPSHQVTQMGQEVILRCVPISNHLYFYWYRQILGQKVEFLVSFYNNEISEKSEIFDDQFSVERPDGSNFTLKIRSTKLEDSAMYFCASRTGLETQYFGPGTRLLVL.

In nucleotides, the CDR3 is TGTGCCAGCGGGGAGGAAAAACTGTTTTTT. It translates to CASGEEKLFF. The chain joins TRBV6-7 to TRBJ1-4; D is uncertain. TRBV6-7 is recorded as an ORF, its role being uncertain. The CDR3 is 10 amino acids. Trimming removed 8 bases at V and 8 bases at J, with 6 bases between.

The chain is built from TRBV5-1 and TRBJ1-2; 7 nucleotides line up with TRBD1. From germline, CDR1 is SGHRS and CDR2 YFSETQ. V gave up 4 bases and J gave up 0 bases; unmatched junction bases: 9. The CDR3 covers 16 residues. This CDR3 is CASSLNSGQTNYGYTF. The CDR3 region has the DNA TGCGCCAGCAGCCTGAACTCGGGACAGACTAACTATGGCTACACCTTC.

The V gene is TRBV7-7, the J gene TRBJ2-2, with 8 bases identical to TRBD2. V lost 5 bases to trimming and J lost 4 bases; unmatched junction nucleotides: 3. CDR1 and CDR2 (germline): SSHAT, FNYEAQ (reference sequence). This CDR3 contains 14 residues. The CDR3 region has the DNA TGTGCCAGCAGCCCGGGAGGGGGCACCGGGGAGCTGTTTTTT. Protein: CASSPGGGTGELFF.

This chain links TRBV27 with TRBJ2-7, with D maybe TRBD2 (5 bases). The length of the CDR3 is 15 residues. Germline V gene data show CDR1 as MNHEY and CDR2 as SMNVEV (reference sequence). Between the trimmed V and J ends, which lost 0 bases and 6 bases, there was a span of 15 bases. The CDR3, as DNA: TGTGCCAGCAGTTTATCGGCCAGCAACGGAGGCGAGCAGTACTTC. Encoded protein: CASSLSASNGGEQYF.

The chain recombines TRBV13 with TRBJ1-2, with no clear D. The CDR3 covers 18 residues. Germline CDR1 is PRHDT and CDR2 is FYEKMQ (reference sequence). The ends were cut back, 4 bases at V and 2 bases at J, with 23 bases in the middle. CDR3 loop: CASSSTPGNWAENYGYTF. CDR3 DNA: TGTGCCAGCAGCTCGACCCCTGGAAATTGGGCAGAAAACTATGGCTACACCTTC.

The rearrangement links TRBV4-3 to TRBJ2-7; 12 bases line up with TRBD2. From germline, CDR1 is LGHNA and CDR2 YSLEER. The CDR3 has 15 amino acids. The trim removed 4 bases at V and 2 bases at J, leaving 3 bases unmatched. CDR3 sequence (DNA): TGCGCCAGCAGCCCGGGACTAGCGGGTGCCTACGAGCAGTACTTC. This encodes CASSPGLAGAYEQYF.

This clone was detected only once. This chain links TRBV7-3 with TRBJ2-1; 8 bases align to TRBD2. J lost 2 bases, V lost 5 bases, and 5 bases had no gene match. The CDR3 is made up of 15 amino acids. CDR1 SGHTA and CDR2 FQGTGA come from the germline V gene. Written as DNA, the CDR3 is TGTGCCAGCAGCCATGATAGCGGGACCTACAATGAGCAGTTCTTC. Protein sequence: CASSHDSGTYNEQFF.